The clone carrying this T cell receptor (beta chain) appeared a few times. Its target is unknown. These data belong to a study of cytomegalovirus exposure and HLA in healthy donors. Whole-study context: Previous work identified 117 million unique TCR beta sequences from about 179 million T cells.

Although they were nominally healthy when sampled, donors likely had unrecorded immune exposures. Study findings and constraints: Some public TCRs appeared in many individuals, while most sequences were rare. V- and J-gene trimming of TCR beta was linked (in a later analysis) to a missense DCLRE1C variant.

Between the trimmed V and J ends, which lost 0 bases and 12 bases, there was a span of 12 bases. The germline CDR1 and CDR2 sequences are ENHRY and SYGVKD. The CDR3 spans 13 residues. Primers: 60 Vbeta forward and 13 Jbeta reverse. Assay: immunoSEQ multiplex PCR; the TCRdb copy retains only in-frame clones and omits some. The sample includes about 130,000 clones, roughly 78% of them seen just once. This chain uses TRBV10-3 with TRBJ2-4; possibly TRBD2 for D (6 bases). The sample comprised PBMCs. This sequence was found in a man aged 35-49 years in good health and CMV-seronegative. The CDR3 is CAISESNGGYQYF. The CDR3 DNA is TGTGCCATCAGTGAGTCGAATGGGGGGTATCAGTACTTC.